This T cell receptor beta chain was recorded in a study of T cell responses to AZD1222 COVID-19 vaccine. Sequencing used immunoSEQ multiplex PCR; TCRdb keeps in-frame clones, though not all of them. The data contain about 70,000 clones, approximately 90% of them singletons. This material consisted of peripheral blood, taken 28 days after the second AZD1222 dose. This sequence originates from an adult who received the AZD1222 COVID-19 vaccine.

As DNA, the CDR3 is TGTGCCAGCAGCCCTCGGGTTGGCTATGGCTACACCTTC. This translates into CASSPRVGYGYTF. The V gene is TRBV11-2, the J gene TRBJ1-2; no definite D call. Deletions cut 5 bases from V and 4 bases from J, with 11 bases between. Germline V gene data show CDR1 as SGHAT and CDR2 as FQNNGV. The CDR3 is made up of 13 amino acids.